A selection of T cell receptor beta chains follows, all from one sample in a study of blood T cells in healthy people across ages. TCRdb reprocessed the 5' RACE reads via MiXCR and lists one record per CDR3 protein. The table has about 680,000 distinct CDR3 sequences, around 45% seen once. Sequenced material: blood. All receptors come from a woman in her sixties in good health. CDR3s include the opening cysteine and the closing phenylalanine or tryptophan. Each record gives: V gene, D gene, clone size, J gene, CDR3 protein, CDR3 DNA. D genes are given only for firm matches. The size entry is marked missing in some rows and otherwise reads once, few, many or a size class.

TRBV20-1	NA	few	TRBJ1-6	CSAQPYSPLHF	TGCAGTGCTCAACCCTATTCACCCCTCCACTTT
TRBV4-2	NA	NA	TRBJ1-4	CASSQGLIRGRNEKLFF	TGTGCCAGCAGCCAAGGGTTGATTCGGGGCCGGAATGAAAAACTGTTTTTT
TRBV28	NA	NA	TRBJ2-3	CASSLITGTQYF	TGTGCCAGCAGTCTAATCACAGGTACGCAGTATTTT
TRBV5-6	NA	few	TRBJ2-7	CASSPPSGSYEQYF	TGTGCCAGCAGCCCCCCGTCTGGATCCTACGAGCAGTACTTC
TRBV27	NA	NA	TRBJ2-7	CASSVSAVYEQYF	TGTGCCAGCAGTGTATCGGCAGTCTACGAGCAGTACTTC
TRBV7-8	NA	NA	TRBJ2-1	CASSLTGLMYNEQFF	TGTGCCAGCAGCTTAACGGGACTGATGTACAATGAGCAGTTCTTC
TRBV3-1	NA	NA	TRBJ2-7	CASSQPGGGRYEQYF	TGTGCCAGCAGCCAGCCCGGTGGGGGCAGATACGAGCAGTACTTC
TRBV27	NA	NA	TRBJ1-2	CASSPSTDSGYGYTF	TGTGCCAGCAGTCCATCCACAGACAGCGGCTATGGCTACACCTTC
TRBV7-6	TRBD2	few	TRBJ2-3	CASSSVREGRGDTQYF	TGTGCCAGCAGCTCAGTACGGGAGGGCCGAGGAGATACGCAGTATTTT
TRBV4-3	NA	NA	TRBJ1-2	CASSPYLKHYGYTF	TGCGCCAGCAGCCCCTACTTGAAGCACTATGGCTACACCTTC
TRBV10-3	TRBD2	NA	TRBJ2-3	CAISSSGSTDTQYF	TGTGCCATCAGTTCTAGCGGTAGCACAGATACGCAGTATTTT
TRBV2	NA	NA	TRBJ2-4	CASSGDVQAKNIQYF	TGTGCCAGCAGCGGGGACGTCCAGGCCAAAAACATTCAGTACTTC
TRBV18	NA	few	TRBJ2-7	CASSPAYNEQYF	TGTGCCAGCTCACCAGCGTACAATGAGCAGTACTTC
TRBV6-6	NA	NA	TRBJ1-4	CAISDTGRTNEKLFF	TGTGCCATCAGTGATACAGGGAGAACTAATGAAAAACTGTTTTTT
TRBV10-3	TRBD1	NA	TRBJ1-1	CAISAGQTMNTEAFF	TGTGCCATCAGTGCGGGACAGACAATGAACACTGAAGCTTTCTTT
TRBV20-1	TRBD1	many	TRBJ1-6	CSARGGSSYNSPLHF	TGCAGTGCCAGGGGGGGGAGCTCCTATAATTCACCCCTCCACTTT
TRBV6-2/TRBV6-3	NA	NA	TRBJ2-3	CASSPSLQTDTQYF	TGTGCCAGCAGCCCCAGCCTACAGACAGATACGCAGTATTTT